Below are 14 T cell receptor beta chains sequenced from a single sample in a study of metastatic and nonmetastatic thyroid tumors. Nobody among the patients had been given any treatment before thyroid surgery. MiXCR was used by TCRdb to re-call the PCR reads. The sample carries around 35,000 clones, over 15% recorded once. Sequencing input: blood. The receptors were gathered from a female donor with papillary thyroid cancer or a benign thyroid nodule (not recorded which). Some clones in this sample may be carry-over from other donors' samples.

This clone occurred many times. The genes are TRBV18 and TRBJ2-3; 14 nucleotides agree with TRBD2. Trimming cost V 3 bases and J 1 base; bases outside gene matches: 3. The CDR3 totals 17 residues. CDR1 KGHSH and CDR2 LQKENI come from the germline V gene. The CDR3 protein is CASSPPGLAGGTDTQYF. The CDR3 region has the DNA TGTGCCAGCTCACCGCCGGGACTAGCGGGAGGCACAGATACGCAGTATTTT.

This clone was seen many times. The gene calls are TRBV7-2 and TRBJ1-1, with 7 bases lining up with TRBD1. The CDR3 spans 12 residues. Germline assignment: CDR1 SGHTA and CDR2 FQGNSA. Trimming removed 5 bases from V and 5 bases from J; junction bases left unmatched: 2. CDR3 nucleotide sequence: TGTGCCAGCAGCCGGACAGGTACTGAAGCTTTCTTT. Protein product: CASSRTGTEAFF.

The sample holds many counts of this clone. The chain employs TRBV4-1 and TRBJ2-3; TRBD2 matches 10 bases. Germline CDR1 is MGHRA and CDR2 is YSYEKL. The CDR3 runs to 17 residues. The junction had 9 bases not matched to a gene; V was cut back by 0 bases and J by 6 bases. CDR3 DNA sequence: TGCGCCAGCAGCCAAGATACAGCGGGAGGGCCCCGGGATACGCAGTATTTT. Translated, it gives CASSQDTAGGPRDTQYF.

This clone was counted a few times. This may arise from a read error, as a much more abundant clone is one base away. Other nucleotide sequences in the sample specify the same CDR3. The chain joins TRBV5-6 to TRBJ2-3; 7 positions agree with TRBD2. This CDR3 contains 15 residues. CDR1 and CDR2 (germline): SGHDT, YYEEEE. V was pared by 2 bases and J by 7 bases, with 10 bases of the junction left unmatched. The CDR3 bases are TGTGCCAGCAGCTTCCAGGCTAGCGGTAGTTATACGCAGTATTTT. This codes for CASSFQASGSYTQYF.

Many counts were recorded for this clone. The chain uses TRBV6-1 and TRBJ2-5, with 8 bases lining up with TRBD1. The germline V gene has CDR1 MNHNS and CDR2 SASEGT. The V and J ends lost 3 bases and 5 bases, in that order; junction bases with no gene match: 11. There are 16 residues in the CDR3. The CDR3 protein is CASSESSGTGGETQYF. The CDR3 DNA sequence: TGTGCCAGCAGTGAGTCTTCCGGGACAGGTGGGGAGACCCAGTACTTC.

This clone was recorded many times. The CDR3 is CSAELYEKLFF. DNA of the CDR3: TGCAGTGCGGAATTGTATGAAAAACTGTTTTTT. This chain uses TRBV20-1 with TRBJ1-4; D call uncertain. Germline V gives CDR1 DFQATT, CDR2 SNEGSKA (reference sequence). Trimming took 6 bases from V and 6 from J, leaving 8 bases between them. CDR3 length: 11 amino acids.

This clone was picked up many times. The J gene is TRBJ2-1, the V gene TRBV6-1; D may be TRBD1 or TRBD2 (6 bases each). The CDR3 spans 15 residues. The V gene lost 8 bases and the J gene lost 0 bases, with 14 bases spanning the gap. Germline V lookup: CDR1 MNHNS, CDR2 SASEGT. CDR3 coding DNA: TGTGCCAGCGGGGGCGGGGCGGGCTCCTACAATGAGCAGTTCTTC. Its translation is CASGGGAGSYNEQFF.

The sample holds many counts of this clone. J is TRBJ1-1 and V is TRBV10-2, with D tentatively TRBD1 (6 bases). The CDR3 covers 11 residues. The germline V gene encodes CDR1 WSHSY and CDR2 SAAADI. V dropped 8 bases and J dropped 5 bases, with 9 bases sitting between them. In nucleotides, the CDR3 is TGCGCCAGCGAGGGGGTGACTGAAGCTTTCTTT. Encoded protein: CASEGVTEAFF.

In this sample, this clone turned up many times. The chain employs TRBV7-6 and TRBJ2-7; either TRBD1 or TRBD2 may supply D (5 bases each). V lost 2 bases and J 2 bases, leaving 10 bases between the germline ends. CDR1 is SGHVS and CDR2 is FNYEAQ in the germline V gene. CDR3 length equals 14 residues. CDR3 sequence reads: CASSLQGETYEQYF. CDR3 coding DNA: TGTGCCAGCAGCTTACAGGGAGAGACCTACGAGCAGTACTTC.

Here the CDR3 DNA reads TGCGCCAGCAGCCTAGGGACTAGCAATGAGCAGTTCTTC. Translated, it gives CASSLGTSNEQFF. The chain carries TRBV5-1 and TRBJ2-1; 8 nucleotides match TRBD2. Trimming at V came to 4 bases and at J to 6 bases, leaving 3 bases not matched to a gene. CDR1 and CDR2 from the germline V gene are SGHRS and YFSETQ. CDR3 length: 13 residues.

This clone was detected many times. The chain combines TRBV6-1 with TRBJ2-6; D remains unclear. The V gene's germline CDR1 is MNHNS and CDR2 SASEGT. The CDR3 extends over 15 amino acids. The V end was cut by 7 bases, the J end by 0 bases, with 10 bases between. CDR3 in amino acids: CASTAVYSGANVLTF. For the CDR3, the DNA is TGTGCCAGCACCGCGGTCTACTCTGGGGCCAACGTCCTGACTTTC.

This clone came up once. Germline and junction disagree at one end, which may indicate a read error. The rearrangement uses TRBV9 and TRBJ2-7; tentatively, D is TRBD2 (5 bases). Germline V lookup: CDR1 SGDLS, CDR2 YYNGEE. CDR3 length: 14 residues. The CDR3 DNA reads TGTGCCATCAGCCCACGAGCGGTGCGCTACGAGCAGTACTTC. It yields the protein CAISPRAVRYEQYF.

This clone came up a few times. This may stem from a read error, because a much larger clone lies one nucleotide away. The chain uses TRBV2 and TRBJ1-5; D is uncertain. This CDR3 has 13 amino acids. V lost 5 bases and J 4 bases, leaving 9 bases between the germline ends. The germline gives CDR1 SNHLY, CDR2 FYNNEI. The CDR3: CASSLGLNQPQHF. CDR3 DNA: TGTGCCAGCAGTCTTGGCCTAAATCAGCCCCAGCATTTT. Full variable domain (rest looked up from reference TRBV2 and TRBJ1-5): EPEVTQTPSHQVTQMGQEVILRCVPISNHLYFYWYRQILGQKVEFLVSFYNNEISEKSEIFDDQFSVERPDGSNFTLKIRSTKLEDSAMYFCASSLGLNQPQHFGDGTRLSIL.

This clone was detected ten times or more. V and J are TRBV5-1 and TRBJ2-4; D gene ambiguous. Germline loops: CDR1 SGHRS, CDR2 YFSETQ. Between the trimmed V and J ends, which lost 1 base and 4 bases, there was a span of 6 bases. The CDR3 runs 13 residues. CDR3 bases: TGCGCCAGCAGCTTGACAGCAAAAAACATTCAGTACTTC. Translating gives CASSLTAKNIQYF.